These 21 T cell receptor beta chains share one sample of origin, sequenced in a study of Ad26.COV2.S vaccination and SARS-CoV-2 variants (dated by TCRdb to the early 2020s). What this sample's treatment or condition label stands for: some 19 received Ad26.COV2.S at low or high dose, single or two shots; 5 received placebo; per-sample allocation not given. Repertoires of vaccine and placebo recipients were sequenced from samples collected on day 63 after the first injection. Receptors were amplified or captured by the immunoSEQ multiplex PCR assay. Imported from immuneACCESS, the table was reduced by TCRdb to in-frame sequences with V and J called. These copies leave out some clones; in studies compared against another copy, an unresolved V gene accounts for under half, and the cause of the remainder is not known. The sample table records some 350,000 clones; 90% of these occur just once. The ten largest make up approximately 5% of the sample.

The sample here was peripheral blood, taken in a trial of Ad26.COV2.S vaccine versus placebo. The receptor source for this set is a person aged 18-65 years who received the Ad26.COV2.S COVID-19 vaccine or a placebo.

In the case of this clone: A read error may produce the germline difference seen at one junction end. The chain employs TRBV4-1 and TRBJ1-1; D is uncertain. The CDR3 has 17 residues. In germline, CDR1 is MGHRA, CDR2 YSYEKL. CDR3 in DNA: TGCGCCAGCAGCCTAAATGATTGGTACCAGCTGAAAACTGAAGCTTTCTTT. The encoded protein is CASSLNDWYQLKTEAFF.

The chain recombines TRBV9 with TRBJ2-1; D may be TRBD2 (6 bases). This CDR3 comprises 16 residues. In germline, CDR1 is SGDLS, CDR2 YYNGEE. V was cut by 2 bases and J by 3 bases, with 15 bases left in between. The DNA of the CDR3 is TGTGCCAGCAGCGTGGGTATAGCGGTGATCTACAATGAGCAGTTCTTC. This codes for CASSVGIAVIYNEQFF. Combining the CDR3 with reference TRBV9 and TRBJ2-1 gives the whole variable domain DSGVTQTPKHLITATGQRVTLRCSPRSGDLSVYWYQQSLDQGLQFLIQYYNGEERAKGNILERFSAQQFPDLHSELNLSSLELGDSALYFCASSVGIAVIYNEQFFGPGTRLTVL.

CDR3 loop: CASSFDGNNEQFF. The DNA of the CDR3 is TGTGCCAGCAGCTTTGACGGGAACAATGAGCAGTTCTTC. The rearrangement uses TRBV7-3 and TRBJ2-1; D is perhaps TRBD2 (5 bases). This CDR3 spans 13 amino acids. V was pared by 3 bases and J by 5 bases, with 8 bases between. The germline V gene encodes CDR1 SGHTA and CDR2 FQGTGA.

The V call is TRBV5-6, the J call TRBJ1-1; D is uncertain. This CDR3 is built from 12 residues. CDR1 SGHDT and CDR2 YYEEEE come from the germline V gene. Trimming removed 1 base at V and 5 bases at J, with 6 bases between. For the CDR3, the DNA is TGTGCCAGCAGCTTGCGTAGAACTGAAGCTTTCTTT. Translating gives CASSLRRTEAFF.

This chain joins TRBV30 and TRBJ1-2; D is uncertain. The V and J ends lost 5 bases and 10 bases respectively, with 14 bases between them. The CDR3 loop spans 11 amino acids. Germline CDR1 is GTSNPN and CDR2 is SVGIG (reference sequence). CDR3 loop: CAWGESADYTF. For the CDR3, the DNA is TGTGCCTGGGGGGAGTCAGCGGACTACACCTTC.

The rearrangement joins TRBV6-2 or TRBV6-3 to TRBJ1-1; D uncertain. CDR3 length: 16 residues. CDR1 is MNHEY and CDR2 is SVGEGT in the germline V gene. V lost 5 bases, J lost 2 bases, and 18 bases lay in between. This CDR3 is CASSGIQWDLNTEAFF. CDR3 sequence (DNA): TGTGCCAGCAGTGGGATTCAGTGGGATCTTAACACTGAAGCTTTCTTT.

This clone was counted only a few times. CDR3 bases: TGTGCTAGTGGTTTGGTACTAAGTCAATTGAACTATGGCTACACCTTC. This sequence encodes CASGLVLSQLNYGYTF. The chain employs TRBV12-5 and TRBJ1-2; D unclear. The V gene's germline CDR1 is LGHNT and CDR2 FRNRAP. V was shortened by 0 bases and J by 2 bases, with 13 bases between the two germline ends. The CDR3 contains 16 residues.

V and J are TRBV18 and TRBJ1-2; 8 nucleotides align to TRBD1. V lost 4 bases, J lost 8 bases, and 6 bases stayed unmatched. Germline V gene lookup returns CDR1 KGHSH and CDR2 LQKENI. The CDR3 covers 13 residues. The CDR3 DNA is TGTGCCAGCTCACTGGACAGGGTTCAGGGCTACACCTTC. Amino acid sequence: CASSLDRVQGYTF.

The V and J genes are TRBV27 and TRBJ1-1; unclear D gene. Germline CDR1 is MNHEY and CDR2 is SMNVEV (reference sequence). CDR3 length equals 14 residues. The V gene lost 2 bases and the J gene lost 1 base, with 8 bases spanning the gap. CDR3 sequence (DNA): TGTGCCAGCAGTTTAGCGGCGGGGAACACTGAAGCTTTCTTT. Translation gives CASSLAAGNTEAFF.

The rearrangement links TRBV5-4 to TRBJ1-2; D might be TRBD1 (5 bases). This CDR3 spans 12 amino acids. Trimming stripped 5 bases from V and 4 bases from J, with 9 bases between. Germline V gene data show CDR1 as SGHNT and CDR2 as YYREEE (reference sequence). The CDR3 loop is CASSTDSYGYTF. The CDR3 DNA reads TGTGCCAGCAGTACCGACAGCTATGGCTACACCTTC.

The rearrangement links TRBV7-7 to TRBJ2-3; no firm D call. This CDR3 comprises 13 residues. V was pared by 5 bases and J by 4 bases, with 10 bases between. Germline CDR1 reads SSHAT; CDR2 reads FNYEAQ (reference sequence). This chain's CDR3 is CASSPSGPDTQYF. The CDR3 nucleotides read TGTGCCAGCAGCCCCTCGGGCCCAGATACGCAGTATTTT. Together with reference TRBV7-7 and TRBJ2-3, the CDR3 gives the full variable domain: GAGVSQSPRYKVTKRGQDVTLRCDPISSHATLYWYQQALGQGPEFLTYFNYEAQPDKSGLPSDRFSAERPEGSISTLTIQRTEQRDSAMYRCASSPSGPDTQYFGPGTRLTVL.

This clone was counted a few times. The CDR3 protein is CASRRLGGVGTEAFF. In nucleotides, the CDR3 is TGTGCCAGCAGGAGACTGGGGGGGGTCGGGACTGAAGCTTTCTTT. The chain combines TRBV6-5 with TRBJ1-1; possibly TRBD1 for D (5 bases). V lost 6 bases and J lost 5, with 19 bases in between. The CDR3 sequence is 15 residues long. In germline, CDR1 is MNHEY, CDR2 SVGAGI.

This chain links TRBV6-1 with TRBJ2-1; D is undetermined. Germline loops: CDR1 MNHNS, CDR2 SASEGT. Trimming shortened V by 1 base and J by 0 bases, and 7 bases separated the two germline ends. There are 15 residues in the CDR3. CDR3: CASSEGVSSYNEQFF. The CDR3 DNA reads TGTGCCAGCAGTGAAGGGGTGAGCTCCTACAATGAGCAGTTCTTC.

The chain carries TRBV28 and TRBJ2-3, with 7 nucleotides matching TRBD1. The CDR3 contains 14 residues. The V and J ends lost 2 bases and 10 bases, in that order; junction bases with no gene match: 9. CDR1 MDHEN and CDR2 SYDVKM come from the germline V gene. In DNA, the CDR3 is TGTGCCAGCAGTTTAACAGGGGCTGTTAATGCGCAGTATTTT. This gives the protein CASSLTGAVNAQYF.

The chain couples TRBV19 to TRBJ1-1; D call uncertain. CDR3 length: 11 residues. Trimming cost V 0 bases and J 10 bases, with 6 bases left between them. The V gene's germline CDR1 is LNHDA and CDR2 SQIVND (reference sequence). The CDR3 DNA reads as TGTGCCAGTAGTATAGACCGGGGAGCTTTCTTT. Protein: CASSIDRGAFF. Full variable domain (outside the CDR3, taken from reference TRBV19 and TRBJ1-1): DGGITQSPKYLFRKEGQNVTLSCEQNLNHDAMYWYRQDPGQGLRLIYYSQIVNDFQKGDIAEGYSVSREKKESFPLTVTSAQKNPTAFYLCASSIDRGAFFGQGTRLTVV.

This clone was counted a single time. The chain employs TRBV4-1 and TRBJ2-7; D gene ambiguous. CDR1 MGHRA and CDR2 YSYEKL come from the germline V gene. This CDR3 region has 14 residues. Trimming stripped 0 bases from V and 1 base from J, with 7 bases between. The CDR3 region is CASSQDPNSYEQYV. The CDR3 DNA is TGCGCCAGCAGCCAAGATCCGAATTCCTACGAGCAGTACGTC.

This chain links TRBV9 with TRBJ1-1; D remains unclear. The CDR3 spans 13 residues. CDR1 and CDR2 (germline): SGDLS, YYNGEE. V was pared by 4 bases and J by 0 bases, with 7 bases between. For the CDR3, the DNA is TGTGCCAGCAGCCCCCGAATGAACACTGAAGCTTTCTTT. Translated, it gives CASSPRMNTEAFF.

The CDR3 sequence: CAISGWGEDYEQYF. The DNA of the CDR3 is TGTGCCATCAGTGGTTGGGGTGAGGACTACGAGCAGTACTTC. J is TRBJ2-7 and V is TRBV10-3, with D hard to call. There are 14 residues in the CDR3. Germline V gives CDR1 ENHRY, CDR2 SYGVKD. Deletions cut 4 bases from V and 3 bases from J, with 13 bases between.

The sample holds many counts of this clone. The V call is TRBV4-3, the J call TRBJ1-6; D gene uncertain. The V gene's germline CDR1 is LGHNA and CDR2 YSLEER. Trimming shortened V by 0 bases and J by 4 bases, and 10 bases separated the two germline ends. The CDR3 extends over 16 amino acids. The CDR3 nucleotides read TGCGCCAGCAGCCAAGATCCCGAGATATATAATTCACCCCTCCACTTT. Translating it yields CASSQDPEIYNSPLHF.

The chain couples TRBV6-6 to TRBJ1-6; 9 nucleotides agree with TRBD1. V dropped 2 bases and J dropped 6; count of bases not matched to a gene: 2. Germline CDR1 MNHNY, CDR2 SVGAGI (reference sequence). The CDR3 is made up of 15 amino acids. The CDR3 reads CASSYGTGSNSPLHF. Here the CDR3 DNA reads TGTGCCAGCAGTTACGGGACAGGGAGTAATTCACCCCTCCACTTT.

This chain links TRBV7-9 with TRBJ2-7; 7 positions match TRBD1. The V segment lost 3 bases and the J segment 0 bases; nucleotides outside the gene matches: 2. From germline, CDR1 is SEHNR and CDR2 FQNEAQ (reference sequence). The CDR3 is 14 amino acids. DNA of the CDR3: TGTGCCAGCAGCTTTGGGACAGCCTCCTACGAGCAGTACTTC. This gives the protein CASSFGTASYEQYF.